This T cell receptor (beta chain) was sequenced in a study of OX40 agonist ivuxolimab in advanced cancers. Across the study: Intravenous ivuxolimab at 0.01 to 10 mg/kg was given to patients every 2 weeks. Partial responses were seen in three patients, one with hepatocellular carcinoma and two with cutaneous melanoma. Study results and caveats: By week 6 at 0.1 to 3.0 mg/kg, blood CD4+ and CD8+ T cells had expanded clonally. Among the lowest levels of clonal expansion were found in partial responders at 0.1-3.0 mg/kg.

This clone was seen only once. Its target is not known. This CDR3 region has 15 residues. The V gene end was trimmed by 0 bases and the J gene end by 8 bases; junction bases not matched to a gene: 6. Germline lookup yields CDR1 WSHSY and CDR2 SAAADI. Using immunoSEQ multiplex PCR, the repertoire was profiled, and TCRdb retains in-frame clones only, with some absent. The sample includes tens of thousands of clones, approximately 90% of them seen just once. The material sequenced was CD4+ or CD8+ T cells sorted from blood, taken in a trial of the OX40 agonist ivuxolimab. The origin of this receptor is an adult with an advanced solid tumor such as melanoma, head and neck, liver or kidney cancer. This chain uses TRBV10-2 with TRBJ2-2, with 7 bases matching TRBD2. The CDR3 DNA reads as TGCGCCAGCAGTGAGTCTGTTCCAGCGGGAGGGGAGCTGTTTTTT. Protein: CASSESVPAGGELFF.